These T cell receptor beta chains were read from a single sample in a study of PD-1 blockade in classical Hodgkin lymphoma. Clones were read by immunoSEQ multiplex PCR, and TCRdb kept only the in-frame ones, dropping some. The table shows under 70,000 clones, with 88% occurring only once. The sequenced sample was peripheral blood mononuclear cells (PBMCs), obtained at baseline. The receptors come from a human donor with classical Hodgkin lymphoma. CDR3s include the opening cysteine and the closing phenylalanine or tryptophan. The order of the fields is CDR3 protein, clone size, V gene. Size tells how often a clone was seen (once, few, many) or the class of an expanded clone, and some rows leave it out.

CDR3aa: CSVEKSAYNEQFF
abundance: NA
v_gene: TRBV29-1

CDR3aa: CAWSLSPGPQETQYF
abundance: few
v_gene: TRBV30

CDR3aa: CASSQGAVSYEQYF
abundance: NA
v_gene: TRBV4-1

CDR3aa: CASRLTGLTRNSPLHF
abundance: NA
v_gene: TRBV27

CDR3aa: CAPGDYNEQFF
abundance: NA
v_gene: TRBV7-9

CDR3aa: CASRTGGHGYTF
abundance: NA
v_gene: TRBV27

CDR3aa: CASSDPQGAGQPQHF
abundance: NA
v_gene: TRBV6-1

CDR3aa: CISTRGEGYTF
abundance: NA
v_gene: TRBV20-1

CDR3aa: CASRSLWVSYEQYF
abundance: once
v_gene: TRBV6-1

CDR3aa: CASSLGPPGQPQHF
abundance: few
v_gene: TRBV7-2

CDR3aa: CASSQWGINSNQPQHF
abundance: once
v_gene: TRBV5-1